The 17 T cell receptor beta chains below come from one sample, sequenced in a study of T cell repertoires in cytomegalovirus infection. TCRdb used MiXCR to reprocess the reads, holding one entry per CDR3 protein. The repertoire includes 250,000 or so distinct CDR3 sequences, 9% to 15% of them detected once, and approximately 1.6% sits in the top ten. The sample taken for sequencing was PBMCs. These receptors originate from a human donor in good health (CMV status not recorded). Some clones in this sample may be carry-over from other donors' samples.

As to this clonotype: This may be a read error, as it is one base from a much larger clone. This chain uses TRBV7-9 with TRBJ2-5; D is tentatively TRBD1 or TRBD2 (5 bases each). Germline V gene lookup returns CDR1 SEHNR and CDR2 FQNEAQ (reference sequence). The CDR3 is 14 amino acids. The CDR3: CASSKGRSQETRYF. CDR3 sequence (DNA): TGTGCCAGCAGCAAGGGACGTTCTCAAGAGACCCGGTACTTC.

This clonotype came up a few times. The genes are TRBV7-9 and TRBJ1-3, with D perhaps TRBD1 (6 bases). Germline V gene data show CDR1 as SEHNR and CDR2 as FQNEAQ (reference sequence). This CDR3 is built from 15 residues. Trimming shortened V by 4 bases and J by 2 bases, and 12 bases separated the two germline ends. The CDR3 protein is CASSSPRTAGNTIYF. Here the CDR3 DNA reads TGTGCCAGCAGCTCCCCTCGGACAGCTGGAAACACCATATATTTT.

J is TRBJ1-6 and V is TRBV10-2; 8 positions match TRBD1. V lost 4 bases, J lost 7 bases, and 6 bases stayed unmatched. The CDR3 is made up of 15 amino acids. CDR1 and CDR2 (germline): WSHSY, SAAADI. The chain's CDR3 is CASSGTGMMNSPLHF. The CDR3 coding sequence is TGCGCCAGCAGTGGGACAGGGATGATGAATTCACCCCTCCACTTT.

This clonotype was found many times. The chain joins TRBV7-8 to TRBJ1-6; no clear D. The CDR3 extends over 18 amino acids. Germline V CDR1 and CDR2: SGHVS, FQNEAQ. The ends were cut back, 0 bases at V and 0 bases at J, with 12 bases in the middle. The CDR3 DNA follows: TGTGCCAGCAGCTTAGCGAGCGGGTCGGGCTCCTATAATTCACCCCTCCACTTT. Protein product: CASSLASGSGSYNSPLHF.

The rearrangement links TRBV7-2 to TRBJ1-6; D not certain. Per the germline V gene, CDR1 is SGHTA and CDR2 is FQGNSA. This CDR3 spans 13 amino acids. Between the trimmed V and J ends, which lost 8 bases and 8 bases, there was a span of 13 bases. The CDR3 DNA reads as TGTGCCAGCTGCAAGGAGGCTGATTCACCCCTCCACTTT. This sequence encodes CASCKEADSPLHF.

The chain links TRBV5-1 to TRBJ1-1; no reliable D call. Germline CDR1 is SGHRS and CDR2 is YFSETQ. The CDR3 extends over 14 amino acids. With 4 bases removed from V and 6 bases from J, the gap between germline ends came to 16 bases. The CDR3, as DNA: TGCGCCAGCAGCCTGAACACACCTCGGGCTGAAGCTTTCTTT. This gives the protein CASSLNTPRAEAFF.

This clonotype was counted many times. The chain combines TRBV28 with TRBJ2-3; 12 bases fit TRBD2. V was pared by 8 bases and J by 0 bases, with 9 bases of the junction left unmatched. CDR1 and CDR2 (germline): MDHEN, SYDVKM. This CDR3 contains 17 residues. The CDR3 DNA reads TGTGCCAGCCCCCCTAGCGGGAGGGGACTTAGCACAGATACGCAGTATTTT. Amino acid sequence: CASPPSGRGLSTDTQYF. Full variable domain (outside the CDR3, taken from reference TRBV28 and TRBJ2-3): DVKVTQSSRYLVKRTGEKVFLECVQDMDHENMFWYRQDPGLGLRLIYFSYDVKMKEKGDIPEGYSVSREKKERFSLILESASTNQTSMYLCASPPSGRGLSTDTQYFGPGTRLTVL.

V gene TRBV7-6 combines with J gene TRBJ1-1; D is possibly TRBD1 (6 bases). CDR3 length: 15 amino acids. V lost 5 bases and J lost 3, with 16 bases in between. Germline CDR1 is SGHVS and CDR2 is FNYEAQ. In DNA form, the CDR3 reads TGTGCCAGCAGCCCCCTGGCAGGGGATTACACTGAAGCTTTCTTT. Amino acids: CASSPLAGDYTEAFF.

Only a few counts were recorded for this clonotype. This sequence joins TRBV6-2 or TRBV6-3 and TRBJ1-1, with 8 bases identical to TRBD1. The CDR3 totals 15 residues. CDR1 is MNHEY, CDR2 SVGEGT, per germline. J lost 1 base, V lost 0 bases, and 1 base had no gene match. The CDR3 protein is CASSYSTGENTEAFF. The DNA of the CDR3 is TGTGCCAGCAGTTACTCGACAGGGGAGAACACTGAAGCTTTCTTT.

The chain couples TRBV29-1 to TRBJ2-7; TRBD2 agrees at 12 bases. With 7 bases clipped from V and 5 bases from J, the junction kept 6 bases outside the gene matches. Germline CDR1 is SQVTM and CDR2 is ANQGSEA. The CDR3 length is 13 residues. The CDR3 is CSATSGRSHEQYF. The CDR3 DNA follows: TGCAGCGCTACTAGCGGGAGGTCTCACGAGCAGTACTTC.

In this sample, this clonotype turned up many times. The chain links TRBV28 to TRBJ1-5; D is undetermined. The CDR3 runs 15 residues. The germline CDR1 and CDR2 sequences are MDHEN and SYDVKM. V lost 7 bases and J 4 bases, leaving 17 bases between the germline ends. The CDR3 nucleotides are TGTGCCAGCAACGGCGGTGGAAGAGGTAATCAGCCCCAGCATTTT. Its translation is CASNGGGRGNQPQHF.

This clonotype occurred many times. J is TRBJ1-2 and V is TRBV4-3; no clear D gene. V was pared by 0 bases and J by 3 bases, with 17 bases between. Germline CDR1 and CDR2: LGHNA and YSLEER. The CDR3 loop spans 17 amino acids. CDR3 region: CASSQEVALKDYYGYTF. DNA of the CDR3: TGCGCCAGCAGCCAAGAAGTCGCTCTGAAGGATTACTATGGCTACACCTTC.

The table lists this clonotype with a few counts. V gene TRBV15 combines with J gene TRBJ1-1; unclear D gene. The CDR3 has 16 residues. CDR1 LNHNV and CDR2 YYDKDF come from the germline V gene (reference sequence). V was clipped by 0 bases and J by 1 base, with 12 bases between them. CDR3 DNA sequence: TGTGCCACCAGCAGAGATAGGAGACGGAAGAACACTGAAGCTTTCTTT. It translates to CATSRDRRRKNTEAFF.

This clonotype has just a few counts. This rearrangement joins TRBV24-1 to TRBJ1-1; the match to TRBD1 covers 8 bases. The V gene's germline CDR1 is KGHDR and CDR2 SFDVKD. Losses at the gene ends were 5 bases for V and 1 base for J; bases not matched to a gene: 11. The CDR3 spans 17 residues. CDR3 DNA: TGTGCCACCAGTGCCTTACCCGGAGACAGGGGGAACACTGAAGCTTTCTTT. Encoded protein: CATSALPGDRGNTEAFF.

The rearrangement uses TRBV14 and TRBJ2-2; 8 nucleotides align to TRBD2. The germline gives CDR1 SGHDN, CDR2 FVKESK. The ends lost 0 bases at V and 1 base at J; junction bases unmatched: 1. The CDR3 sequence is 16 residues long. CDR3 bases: TGTGCCAGCAGCCAAGATCTAGCGGGGAACACCGGGGAGCTGTTTTTT. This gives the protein CASSQDLAGNTGELFF.

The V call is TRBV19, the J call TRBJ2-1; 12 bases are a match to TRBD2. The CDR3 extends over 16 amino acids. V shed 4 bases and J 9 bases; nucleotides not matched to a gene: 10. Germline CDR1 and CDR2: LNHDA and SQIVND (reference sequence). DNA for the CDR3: TGTGCCAGTAGTACGCTAGCGGGAGGGCCGGTCCCTGAGCAGTTCTTC. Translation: CASSTLAGGPVPEQFF. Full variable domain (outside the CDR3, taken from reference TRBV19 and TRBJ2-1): DGGITQSPKYLFRKEGQNVTLSCEQNLNHDAMYWYRQDPGQGLRLIYYSQIVNDFQKGDIAEGYSVSREKKESFPLTVTSAQKNPTAFYLCASSTLAGGPVPEQFFGPGTRLTVL.

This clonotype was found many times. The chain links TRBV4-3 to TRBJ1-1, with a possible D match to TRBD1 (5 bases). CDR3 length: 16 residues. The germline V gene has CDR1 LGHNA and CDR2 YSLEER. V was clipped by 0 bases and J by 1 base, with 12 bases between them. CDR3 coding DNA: TGCGCCAGCAGCCAAGATCGGGGCAGATCGAACACTGAAGCTTTCTTT. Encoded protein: CASSQDRGRSNTEAFF.